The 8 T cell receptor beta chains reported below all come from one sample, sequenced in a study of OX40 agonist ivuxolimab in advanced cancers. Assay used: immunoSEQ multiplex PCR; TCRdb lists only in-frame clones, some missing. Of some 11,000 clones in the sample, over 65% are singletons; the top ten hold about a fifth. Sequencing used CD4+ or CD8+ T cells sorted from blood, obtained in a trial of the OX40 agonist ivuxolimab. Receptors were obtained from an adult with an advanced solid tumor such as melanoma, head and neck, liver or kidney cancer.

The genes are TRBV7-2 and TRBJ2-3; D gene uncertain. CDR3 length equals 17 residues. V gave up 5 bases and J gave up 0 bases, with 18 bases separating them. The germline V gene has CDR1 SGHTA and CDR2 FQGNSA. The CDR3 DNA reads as TGTGCCAGCAGCCCCGGCGGTCTTAAGCCTAGCACAGATACGCAGTATTTT. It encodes CASSPGGLKPSTDTQYF.

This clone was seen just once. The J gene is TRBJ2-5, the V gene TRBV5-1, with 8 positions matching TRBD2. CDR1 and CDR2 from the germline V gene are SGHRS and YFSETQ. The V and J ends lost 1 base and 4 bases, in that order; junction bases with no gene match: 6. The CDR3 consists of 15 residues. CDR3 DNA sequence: TGCGCCAGCAGCTTGCAGGGCGGGAGGTCAGAGACCCAGTACTTC. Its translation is CASSLQGGRSETQYF.

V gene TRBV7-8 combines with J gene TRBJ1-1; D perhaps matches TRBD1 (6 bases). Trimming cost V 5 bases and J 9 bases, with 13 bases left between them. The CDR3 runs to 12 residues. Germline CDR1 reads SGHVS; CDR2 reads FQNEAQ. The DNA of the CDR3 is TGTGCCAGCAGCCCCTGGACAGAAAAAGCTTTCTTT. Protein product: CASSPWTEKAFF.

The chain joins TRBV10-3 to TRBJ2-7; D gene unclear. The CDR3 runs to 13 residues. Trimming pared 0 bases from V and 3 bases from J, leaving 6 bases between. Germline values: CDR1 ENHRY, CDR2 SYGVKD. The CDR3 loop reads CAISESADYEQYF. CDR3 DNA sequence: TGTGCCATCAGTGAGTCGGCCGACTACGAGCAGTACTTC.

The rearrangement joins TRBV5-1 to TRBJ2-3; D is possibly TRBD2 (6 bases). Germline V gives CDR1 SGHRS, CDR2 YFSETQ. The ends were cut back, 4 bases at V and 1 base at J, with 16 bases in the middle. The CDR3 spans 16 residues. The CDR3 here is CASSGGTWVGTDTQYF. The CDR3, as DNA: TGCGCCAGCAGCGGAGGGACCTGGGTTGGCACAGATACGCAGTATTTT.

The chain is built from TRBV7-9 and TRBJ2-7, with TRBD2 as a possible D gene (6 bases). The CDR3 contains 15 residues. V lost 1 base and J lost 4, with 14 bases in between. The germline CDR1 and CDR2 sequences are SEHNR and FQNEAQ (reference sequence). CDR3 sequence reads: CASSLVTAGHYEQYF. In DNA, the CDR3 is TGTGCCAGCAGCTTAGTTACGGCGGGGCATTACGAGCAGTACTTC. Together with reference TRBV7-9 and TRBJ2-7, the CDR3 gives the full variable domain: DTGVSQNPRHKITKRGQNVTFRCDPISEHNRLYWYRQTLGQGPEFLTYFQNEAQLEKSRLLSDRFSAERPKGSFSTLEIQRTEQGDSAMYLCASSLVTAGHYEQYFGPGTRLTVT.

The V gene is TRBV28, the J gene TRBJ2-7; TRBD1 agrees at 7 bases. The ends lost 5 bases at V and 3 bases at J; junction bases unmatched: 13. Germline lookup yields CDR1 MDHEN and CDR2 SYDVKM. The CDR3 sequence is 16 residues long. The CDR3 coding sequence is TGTGCCAGCAGTCCCCCGGGACAGCCCTTTAGCTACGAGCAGTACTTC. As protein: CASSPPGQPFSYEQYF.

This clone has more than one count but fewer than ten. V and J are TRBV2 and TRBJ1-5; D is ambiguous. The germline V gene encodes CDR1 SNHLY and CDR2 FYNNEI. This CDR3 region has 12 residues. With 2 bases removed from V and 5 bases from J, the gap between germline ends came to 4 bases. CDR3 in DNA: TGTGCCAGCAGTGAATCCTATCAGCCCCAGCATTTT. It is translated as CASSESYQPQHF.